Included here is one T cell receptor (beta chain) sequence, with context. The antigen is undetermined. This sample stems from a study of T cells after yellow fever vaccination. Study results and caveats: A large majority of primary-vaccination clones showed up again after the booster (approximately 96% CD4, 85% to 90% CD8). Abundant clonotypes from the bulk population could get into FACS-sorted repertoires as contaminants.

This CDR3 spans 17 amino acids. Germline trimming cut 3 bases from V and 2 bases from J; bases unmatched to any gene: 12. Germline CDR1 reads KGHSH; CDR2 reads LQKENI. TCRdb independently ran MiXCR on the 5' RACE reads; one entry per CDR3 protein. This table holds under 550,000 distinct CDR3 sequences, 21% found once. The chain links TRBV18 to TRBJ2-7, with 8 bases fitting TRBD2. The input for sequencing was PBMCs, taken around 3 weeks after the first yellow fever vaccination. The clonotype comes from a man aged 18 to 29 who received the YFV17D yellow fever vaccine. CDR3 nucleotides: TGTGCCAGCTCACCGGTGGCGGGGGGCATCACAACCTACGAGCAGTACTTC. It encodes CASSPVAGGITTYEQYF.